This TCR beta chain was identified during a study of blood T cell repertoires in COVID-19. The table came from immunoSEQ multiplex PCR; TCRdb's copy has only in-frame clones and leaves some out. In the table there are about 300,000 clones, 80% to 90% of which are singletons. The germline V and J ends were trimmed by 11 bases and 2 bases, with 14 bases remaining between them. Germline lookup yields CDR1 KGHDR and CDR2 SFDVKD. The CDR3 length is 13 residues. The chain uses TRBV24-1 and TRBJ1-2, with D possibly being TRBD1 (5 bases). The sequenced material came from PBMCs or T cells enriched from blood (not recorded which). This clonotype was sampled from a man aged 30 to 45 who had recovered from COVID-19. CDR3 DNA: TGTGCCATCGGGGGGGGAGCCAACTATGGCTACACCTTC. Protein product: CAIGGGANYGYTF.